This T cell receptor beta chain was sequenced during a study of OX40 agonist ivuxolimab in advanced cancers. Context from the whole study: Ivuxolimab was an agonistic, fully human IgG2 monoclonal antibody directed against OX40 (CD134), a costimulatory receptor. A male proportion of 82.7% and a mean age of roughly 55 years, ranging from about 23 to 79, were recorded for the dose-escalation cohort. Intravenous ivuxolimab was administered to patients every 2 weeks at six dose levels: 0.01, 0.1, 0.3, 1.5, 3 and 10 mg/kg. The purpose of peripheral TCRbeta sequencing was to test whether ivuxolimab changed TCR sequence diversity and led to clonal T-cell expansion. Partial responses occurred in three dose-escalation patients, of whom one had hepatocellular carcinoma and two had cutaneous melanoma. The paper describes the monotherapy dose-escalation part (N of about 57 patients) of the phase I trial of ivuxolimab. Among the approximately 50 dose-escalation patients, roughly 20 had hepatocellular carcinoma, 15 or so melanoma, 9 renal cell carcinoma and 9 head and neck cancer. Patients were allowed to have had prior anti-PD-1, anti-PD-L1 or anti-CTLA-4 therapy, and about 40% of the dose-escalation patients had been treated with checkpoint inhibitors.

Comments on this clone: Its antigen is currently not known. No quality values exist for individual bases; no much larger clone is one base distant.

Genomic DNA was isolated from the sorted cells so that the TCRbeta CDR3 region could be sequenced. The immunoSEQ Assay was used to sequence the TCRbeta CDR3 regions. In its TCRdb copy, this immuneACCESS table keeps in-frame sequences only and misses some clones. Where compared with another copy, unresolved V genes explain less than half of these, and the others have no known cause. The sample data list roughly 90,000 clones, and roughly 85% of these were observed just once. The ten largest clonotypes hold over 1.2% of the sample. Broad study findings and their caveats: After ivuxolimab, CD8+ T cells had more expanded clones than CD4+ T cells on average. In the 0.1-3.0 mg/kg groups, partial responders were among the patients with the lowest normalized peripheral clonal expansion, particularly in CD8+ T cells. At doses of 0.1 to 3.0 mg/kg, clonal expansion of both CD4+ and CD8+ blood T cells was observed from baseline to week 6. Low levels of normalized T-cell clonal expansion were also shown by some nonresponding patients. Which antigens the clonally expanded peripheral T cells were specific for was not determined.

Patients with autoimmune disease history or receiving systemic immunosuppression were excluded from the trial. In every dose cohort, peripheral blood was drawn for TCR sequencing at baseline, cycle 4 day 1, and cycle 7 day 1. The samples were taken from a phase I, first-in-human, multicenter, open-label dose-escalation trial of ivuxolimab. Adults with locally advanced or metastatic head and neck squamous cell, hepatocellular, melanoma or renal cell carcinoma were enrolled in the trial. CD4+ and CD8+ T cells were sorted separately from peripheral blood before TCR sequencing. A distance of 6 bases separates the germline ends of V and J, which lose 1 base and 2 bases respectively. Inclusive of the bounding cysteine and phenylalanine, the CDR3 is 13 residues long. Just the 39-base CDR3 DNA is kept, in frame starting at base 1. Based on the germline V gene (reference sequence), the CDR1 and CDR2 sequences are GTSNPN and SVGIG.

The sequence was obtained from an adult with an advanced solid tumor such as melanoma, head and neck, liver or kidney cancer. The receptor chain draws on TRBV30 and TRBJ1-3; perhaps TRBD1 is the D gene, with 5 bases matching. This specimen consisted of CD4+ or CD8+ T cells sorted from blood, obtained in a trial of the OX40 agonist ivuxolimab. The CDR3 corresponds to CAWSGTTGNTIYF. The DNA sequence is TGTGCCTGGAGTGGGACAACTGGAAACACCATATATTTT.